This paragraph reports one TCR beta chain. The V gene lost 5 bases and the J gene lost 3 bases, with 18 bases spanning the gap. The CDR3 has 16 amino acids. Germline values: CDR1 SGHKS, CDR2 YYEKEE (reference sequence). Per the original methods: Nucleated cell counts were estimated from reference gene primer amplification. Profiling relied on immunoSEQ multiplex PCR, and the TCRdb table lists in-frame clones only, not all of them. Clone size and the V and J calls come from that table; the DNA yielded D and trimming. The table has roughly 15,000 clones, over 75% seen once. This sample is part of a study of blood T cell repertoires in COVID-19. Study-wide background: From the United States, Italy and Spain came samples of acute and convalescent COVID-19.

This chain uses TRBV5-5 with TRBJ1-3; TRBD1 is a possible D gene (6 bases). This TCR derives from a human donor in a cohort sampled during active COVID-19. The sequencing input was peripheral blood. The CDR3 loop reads CASSFRDTVGGNTIYF. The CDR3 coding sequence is TGTGCCAGCAGTTTCCGGGACACCGTGGGTGGAAACACCATATATTTT.